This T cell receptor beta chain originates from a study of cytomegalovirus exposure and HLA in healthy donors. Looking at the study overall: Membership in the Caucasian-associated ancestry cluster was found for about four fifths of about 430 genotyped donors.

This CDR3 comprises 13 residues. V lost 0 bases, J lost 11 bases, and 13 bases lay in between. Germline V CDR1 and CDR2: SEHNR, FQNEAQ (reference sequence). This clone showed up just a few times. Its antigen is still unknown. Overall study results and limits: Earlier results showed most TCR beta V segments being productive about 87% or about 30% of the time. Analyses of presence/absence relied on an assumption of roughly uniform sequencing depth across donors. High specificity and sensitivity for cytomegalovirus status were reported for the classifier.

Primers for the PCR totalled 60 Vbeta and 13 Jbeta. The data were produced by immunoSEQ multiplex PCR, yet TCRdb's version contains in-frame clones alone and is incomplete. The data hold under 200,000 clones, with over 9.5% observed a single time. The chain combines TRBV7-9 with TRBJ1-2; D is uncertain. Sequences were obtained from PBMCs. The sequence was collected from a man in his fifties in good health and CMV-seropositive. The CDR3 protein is CASSLATGTGYTF. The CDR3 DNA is TGTGCCAGCAGCTTAGCTACGGGTACGGGTTACACCTTC. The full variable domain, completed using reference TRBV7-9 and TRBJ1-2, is DTGVSQNPRHKITKRGQNVTFRCDPISEHNRLYWYRQTLGQGPEFLTYFQNEAQLEKSRLLSDRFSAERPKGSFSTLEIQRTEQGDSAMYLCASSLATGTGYTFGSGTRLTVV.